This entry lists 9 T cell receptor beta chains sequenced from one sample in a study of blood T cell repertoires in COVID-19. The repertoire was sequenced with immunoSEQ multiplex PCR; TCRdb's copy has only in-frame clones and lacks some. This repertoire shows roughly 100,000 clones, approximately 77% found once; its top ten account for roughly 10%. Input material: peripheral blood. The receptors derive from a woman older than 75 with acute or convalescent COVID-19.

This clone was seen only a few times. The gene calls are TRBV7-3 and TRBJ2-2, with D hard to call. Germline V gene lookup returns CDR1 SGHTA and CDR2 FQGTGA. Between the trimmed V and J ends, which lost 0 bases and 5 bases, there was a span of 16 bases. This CDR3 spans 17 amino acids. The CDR3 DNA is TGTGCCAGCAGCTTAACACCGTCGCGGAGTGGGACCGGGGAGCTGTTTTTT. Residues: CASSLTPSRSGTGELFF.

The CDR3 DNA follows: TGTGCCAGCAGCGCCTCAGGGGGCGCCTGGTACGAGCAGTACTTC. It encodes CASSASGGAWYEQYF. The V gene is TRBV5-6, the J gene TRBJ2-7; 8 bases align to TRBD1. CDR1 is SGHDT, CDR2 YYEEEE, per germline. The CDR3 is 15 amino acids. V shed 4 bases and J 4 bases; nucleotides not matched to a gene: 10.

The V call is TRBV30, the J call TRBJ2-3; D is unresolved. Germline V gives CDR1 GTSNPN, CDR2 SVGIG (reference sequence). The CDR3 covers 14 residues. Trimming took off 0 bases at V and 3 bases at J, with 10 bases between the two ends. CDR3 bases: TGTGCCTGGAGTGTACTCGTGTGGACAGATACGCAGTATTTT. Translating it yields CAWSVLVWTDTQYF.

This chain connects TRBV2 to TRBJ2-5, with 11 nucleotides matching TRBD1. Germline assignment: CDR1 SNHLY and CDR2 FYNNEI. This CDR3 contains 16 residues. Trimming took 2 bases from V and 2 from J; bases not matched to a gene: 4. The DNA of the CDR3 is TGTGCCAGCAGTGAACCGGACAGGGGGCCTCAAGAGACCCAGTACTTC. Protein sequence: CASSEPDRGPQETQYF.

This chain uses TRBV30 with TRBJ1-2; perhaps TRBD1 as D (6 bases). The CDR3 consists of 13 residues. V lost 3 bases, J lost 6 bases, and 14 bases lay in between. Germline CDR1 reads GTSNPN; CDR2 reads SVGIG (reference sequence). CDR3 sequence: CAWRVAGANGYTF. The CDR3 DNA is TGTGCCTGGAGAGTGGCAGGGGCGAATGGCTACACCTTC.

V gene TRBV5-1 combines with J gene TRBJ2-3; D possibly corresponds to TRBD1 (5 bases). Trimming pared 4 bases from V and 5 bases from J, leaving 14 bases between. Germline V CDR1 and CDR2: SGHRS, YFSETQ. The CDR3 length is 14 residues. The CDR3 protein is CASSSTQGVDTQYF. In DNA form, the CDR3 reads TGCGCCAGCAGCAGTACGCAAGGGGTAGATACGCAGTATTTT.

This chain joins TRBV5-1 and TRBJ2-5, with D possibly being TRBD1 (6 bases). V lost 4 bases and J 7 bases, leaving 20 bases between the germline ends. CDR3 size: 15 residues. Germline V gene sequence: CDR1 SGHRS, CDR2 YFSETQ. The CDR3 loop reads CASSRRGTNEGTQYF. For the CDR3, the DNA is TGCGCCAGCAGCCGCAGGGGTACCAATGAAGGGACCCAGTACTTC.

The chain employs TRBV4-1 and TRBJ2-3, with D perhaps TRBD2 (7 bases). Germline values: CDR1 MGHRA, CDR2 YSYEKL. The V and J ends lost 2 bases and 0 bases respectively, with 18 bases between them. The CDR3 runs to 18 residues. The CDR3 sequence is CASSQRAGAPSSTDTQYF. The CDR3 nucleotides read TGCGCCAGCAGCCAAAGGGCGGGGGCCCCTTCTAGCACAGATACGCAGTATTTT.

This sequence joins TRBV10-3 and TRBJ1-3; tentative D call: TRBD1 (6 bases). The CDR3 sequence is 13 residues long. From germline, CDR1 is ENHRY and CDR2 SYGVKD. Trimming shortened V by 10 bases and J by 1 base, and 11 bases separated the two germline ends. CDR3 sequence (DNA): TGTGCCACCAGGGACATTTCTGGAAACACCATATATTTT. It specifies CATRDISGNTIYF.